This T cell receptor (beta chain) was identified in a study of cytomegalovirus exposure and HLA in healthy donors. Study-level points and caveats: Specificity of three CMV-associated chains for CMV antigens was verified in vitro. It was reported that the classifier diagnosed cytomegalovirus status with high specificity and sensitivity in both the original and validation cohorts. The tendency of first-cohort TCR clusters to co-occur in the roughly 130 validation repertoires was the finding of a later analysis.

There are 13 residues in the CDR3. Germline CDR1 GTSNPN, CDR2 SVGIG (reference sequence). Trimming left V 1 base short and J 1 base short, with 8 bases between. The protocol was immunoSEQ multiplex PCR, while the TCRdb copy is restricted to in-frame clones and leaves out a portion. The repertoire holds over 200,000 clones, with roughly 80% as singletons. This clone was observed a single time. The antigen remains unidentified. The TCR originated in a woman aged 18-29 years in good health and CMV-seronegative. The rearrangement links TRBV30 to TRBJ2-7; D remains unclear. What was sequenced was PBMCs. The CDR3 DNA is TGTGCCTGGAGTGGGGGTTTATCCTACGAGCAGTACTTC. Amino acids: CAWSGGLSYEQYF.